The 18 T cell receptor beta chains given below trace back to one sample, sequenced in a study of T cell responses to AZD1222 COVID-19 vaccine. Profiled with immunoSEQ multiplex PCR; TCRdb holds only in-frame clones, not every one. The sample yields 20,000 to 25,000 clones, roughly 84% seen once. The sample consisted of peripheral blood, taken 28 days after the second AZD1222 dose. These receptors came from an adult who received the AZD1222 COVID-19 vaccine.

This chain links TRBV7-2 with TRBJ2-7; 9 bases align to TRBD1. The CDR3 is 14 residues long. With V trimmed by 3 bases and J by 4 bases, 4 bases remained unmatched. Germline V lookup: CDR1 SGHTA, CDR2 FQGNSA. The CDR3 DNA sequence: TGTGCCAGCAGCTTTGGGACAGGGCGTTACGAGCAGTACTTC. This encodes CASSFGTGRYEQYF.

This clone was seen only a few times. The chain recombines TRBV30 with TRBJ1-3; D gene unclear. The germline V gene has CDR1 GTSNPN and CDR2 SVGIG (reference sequence). The CDR3 contains 13 residues. Between the trimmed V and J ends, which lost 7 bases and 8 bases, there was a span of 18 bases. The CDR3 nucleotides are TGTGCCTCCTCCGCGGCTGGGGTACACACCATATATTTT. It yields the protein CASSAAGVHTIYF. The whole variable domain, filled in from reference TRBV30 and TRBJ1-3, reads SQTIHQWPATLVQPVGSPLSLECTVEGTSNPNLYWYRQAAGRGLQLLFYSVGIGQISSEVPQNLSASRPQDRQFILSSKKLLLSDSGFYLCASSAAGVHTIYFGEGSWLTVV.

J is TRBJ1-6 and V is TRBV14, with a tentative D call TRBD1 (6 bases). This CDR3 contains 14 residues. Germline CDR1 SGHDN, CDR2 FVKESK. Trimming stripped 4 bases from V and 10 bases from J, with 14 bases between. This CDR3 reads CASSLVQGSSPLHF. For the CDR3, the DNA is TGTGCCAGCAGCCTCGTACAGGGATCCTCACCCCTCCACTTT.

The chain employs TRBV7-6 and TRBJ2-7; D unresolved. V gave up 5 bases and J gave up 1 base, with 9 bases separating them. This CDR3 region has 13 residues. Germline V CDR1 and CDR2: SGHVS, FNYEAQ. CDR3 loop: CASSTGASYEQYF. In DNA form, the CDR3 reads TGTGCCAGCAGCACCGGTGCGTCCTACGAGCAGTACTTC.

The rearrangement joins TRBV28 to TRBJ1-1; D ambiguous. The germline V gene encodes CDR1 MDHEN and CDR2 SYDVKM. CDR3 length equals 14 residues. Trimming took off 1 base at V and 6 bases at J, with 12 bases between the two ends. CDR3 in amino acids: CASSLLRDFAEAFF. Written as DNA, the CDR3 is TGTGCCAGCAGTTTATTAAGGGATTTCGCTGAAGCTTTCTTT. The full variable domain, with the rest looked up from reference TRBV28 and TRBJ1-1, is DVKVTQSSRYLVKRTGEKVFLECVQDMDHENMFWYRQDPGLGLRLIYFSYDVKMKEKGDIPEGYSVSREKKERFSLILESASTNQTSMYLCASSLLRDFAEAFFGQGTRLTVV.

The chain has TRBV6-5 and TRBJ1-2; 9 bases map to TRBD1. The germline V gene has CDR1 MNHEY and CDR2 SVGAGI. J gave up 7 bases and V 2 bases, and 5 bases lay outside the gene matches. The CDR3 contains 14 residues. Written as DNA, the CDR3 is TGTGCCAGCAGTTACGGGACAGGGTCTCGTGGCTACACCTTC. The encoded protein is CASSYGTGSRGYTF.

This chain links TRBV3-1 (or the pseudogene TRBV3-2) with TRBJ2-7, with D tentatively TRBD2 (6 bases). In germline, CDR1 is LGHDT, CDR2 YNNKEL (reference sequence). The CDR3 is 14 residues long. V was cut by 3 bases and J by 0 bases, with 9 bases left in between. CDR3 DNA sequence: TGTGCCAGCAGCCACCTAGCGAGCTCCTACGAGCAGTACTTC. Amino acids: CASSHLASSYEQYF.

The gene calls are TRBV5-6 and TRBJ2-2, with 12 positions matching TRBD2. The ends lost 2 bases at V and 7 bases at J; junction bases unmatched: 6. This CDR3 has 16 amino acids. Germline V gene lookup returns CDR1 SGHDT and CDR2 YYEEEE. CDR3 loop: CASSLTSGRWNGELFF. In nucleotides, the CDR3 is TGTGCCAGCAGCTTAACTAGCGGGAGGTGGAACGGGGAGCTGTTTTTT. The whole variable domain, filled in from reference TRBV5-6 and TRBJ2-2, reads DAGVTQSPTHLIKTRGQQVTLRCSPKSGHDTVSWYQQALGQGPQFIFQYYEEEERQRGNFPDRFSGHQFPNYSSELNVNALLLGDSALYLCASSLTSGRWNGELFFGEGSRLTVL.

The genes are TRBV5-6 and TRBJ2-1; the match to TRBD2 covers 8 bases. Germline V gives CDR1 SGHDT, CDR2 YYEEEE. With V trimmed by 1 base and J by 6 bases, 6 bases remained unmatched. The CDR3 extends over 15 amino acids. The CDR3 DNA reads as TGTGCCAGCAGCTTGTACGGGAGGGCCCCCAATGAGCAGTTCTTC. Translating gives CASSLYGRAPNEQFF.

The rearrangement joins TRBV25-1 to TRBJ2-2; D unclear. Germline V gives CDR1 MGHDK, CDR2 SYGVNS. Trimming pared 3 bases from V and 9 bases from J, leaving 8 bases between. The CDR3 extends over 12 amino acids. The DNA for the CDR3 is TGTGCCAGCAGTGAGGTATTCAGGGAGCTGTTTTTT. Its translation is CASSEVFRELFF.

The chain combines TRBV3-1 (or the pseudogene TRBV3-2) with TRBJ1-2, with D maybe TRBD1 (5 bases). Germline CDR1 LGHDT, CDR2 YNNKEL (reference sequence). The V end lost 3 bases, the J end lost 13 bases, and 18 bases lay between the germline ends. The CDR3 runs 13 residues. Here the CDR3 reads CASSHLLGDGLTF. DNA for the CDR3: TGTGCCAGCAGCCATTTATTAGGGGACGGCCTCACCTTC.

The genes are TRBV6-5 and TRBJ2-1; D remains unclear. The V end lost 2 bases, the J end lost 10 bases, and 12 bases lay between the germline ends. This CDR3 is built from 13 residues. In germline, CDR1 is MNHEY, CDR2 SVGAGI. Here the CDR3 DNA reads TGTGCCAGCAGTTACGACCGGCTTATAGAGCAGTTCTTC. Amino acid sequence: CASSYDRLIEQFF.

The chain links TRBV19 to TRBJ1-1; tentatively, D is TRBD1 (5 bases). This CDR3 is 15 amino acids long. The germline V gene has CDR1 LNHDA and CDR2 SQIVND (reference sequence). Trimming took off 3 bases at V and 0 bases at J, with 11 bases between the two ends. The CDR3 sequence: CASSIWGRLNTEAFF. CDR3 in DNA: TGTGCCAGTAGTATTTGGGGCAGGCTGAACACTGAAGCTTTCTTT.

This chain connects TRBV24-1 to TRBJ2-7; 8 bases agree with TRBD1. The germline CDR1 and CDR2 sequences are KGHDR and SFDVKD. V shed 3 bases and J 1 base; nucleotides not matched to a gene: 4. This CDR3 spans 15 amino acids. CDR3 amino acids: CATSDPGQGSYEQYF. The CDR3 DNA reads TGTGCCACCAGTGATCCCGGACAGGGTTCCTACGAGCAGTACTTC.

The sample holds one count of this clone. This chain connects TRBV9 to TRBJ2-1, with 10 nucleotides matching TRBD2. V shed 1 base, J shed 4 bases, and the junction held 2 bases outside the gene matches. The germline V gene has CDR1 SGDLS and CDR2 YYNGEE. This CDR3 is built from 15 residues. For the CDR3, the DNA is TGTGCCAGCAGCGTAACAGCGGGAGGGTACAATGAGCAGTTCTTC. Its translation is CASSVTAGGYNEQFF.

The rearrangement links TRBV28 to TRBJ1-1; TRBD1 might be the D (5 bases). The V and J ends lost 2 bases and 7 bases respectively, with 14 bases between them. This CDR3 contains 14 residues. Germline assignment: CDR1 MDHEN and CDR2 SYDVKM. The CDR3 DNA is TGTGCCAGCAGTTTACAAAAGGGACGTGTTGAAGCTTTCTTT. Translation: CASSLQKGRVEAFF. Based on the CDR3 plus reference TRBV28 and TRBJ1-1, the full variable domain is DVKVTQSSRYLVKRTGEKVFLECVQDMDHENMFWYRQDPGLGLRLIYFSYDVKMKEKGDIPEGYSVSREKKERFSLILESASTNQTSMYLCASSLQKGRVEAFFGQGTRLTVV.

The chain links TRBV6-5 to TRBJ2-7, with 10 nucleotides matching TRBD2. The V segment lost 7 bases and the J segment 5 bases; nucleotides outside the gene matches: 5. This CDR3 comprises 13 residues. Germline loops: CDR1 MNHEY, CDR2 SVGAGI. CDR3 loop: CASKVLAGDEQYF. The CDR3 coding sequence is TGTGCCAGCAAAGTCCTAGCGGGAGACGAGCAGTACTTC.

The CDR3 loop is CASSPNGGDNQPQHF. The CDR3 region has the DNA TGCGCCAGCAGCCCTAACGGGGGGGACAATCAGCCCCAGCATTTT. The genes are TRBV5-1 and TRBJ1-5, with D tentatively TRBD1 (5 bases). This CDR3 is built from 15 residues. The V end was cut by 4 bases, the J end by 3 bases, with 14 bases between. Germline-derived CDR1 and CDR2 are SGHRS and YFSETQ.